This entry lists 21 T cell receptor beta chains sequenced from one sample in a study of molecular identifiers for immune sequencing clone quantification. TCRdb analysed the PCR reads with MiXCR anew, one entry per CDR3 protein. This sample has 23,000 or so distinct CDR3 sequences, with about 15% found just once. Sequencing was done on a sample of naive CD8+ T cells from blood, with Jurkat cell RNA spiked in. Subset reported: FACS-sorted CD8+CD4-CCR7+CD45RA+ naive T cells. These receptors all stem from a human donor in good health. Some libraries in this study had Jurkat cell RNA spiked in.

This clonotype was recorded many times. The V gene is TRBV27, the J gene TRBJ1-5; D gene uncertain. The CDR3 extends over 16 amino acids. CDR1 and CDR2 (germline): MNHEY, SMNVEV (reference sequence). V lost 6 bases and J lost 0, with 15 bases in between. The CDR3 nucleotides are TGTGCCAGCAGCCAAAAAGGTACTTATAGCAATCAGCCCCAGCATTTT. As protein: CASSQKGTYSNQPQHF.

This clonotype was seen many times. This chain links TRBV13 with TRBJ1-5; 10 nucleotides align to TRBD1. The germline CDR1 and CDR2 sequences are PRHDT and FYEKMQ (reference sequence). V lost 5 bases and J lost 0; bases outside the gene matches: 13. This CDR3 contains 19 residues. The CDR3 loop is CASSPHGQGGPYSNQPQHF. DNA for the CDR3: TGTGCCAGCAGCCCCCACGGACAGGGGGGTCCCTATAGCAATCAGCCCCAGCATTTT.

The sample holds many counts of this clonotype. J is TRBJ2-1 and V is TRBV5-6; D may match TRBD1 or TRBD2 (5 bases each). Germline loops: CDR1 SGHDT, CDR2 YYEEEE. Between the trimmed V and J ends, which lost 2 bases and 8 bases, there was a span of 11 bases. The CDR3 totals 13 residues. This chain's CDR3 is CASSFRGDHEQFF. The DNA of the CDR3 is TGTGCCAGCAGCTTTCGAGGGGACCATGAGCAGTTCTTC.

This clonotype occurred many times. The gene calls are TRBV12-3 or TRBV12-4 and TRBJ1-5, with no clear D. The CDR3 runs 13 residues. With 2 bases removed from V and 5 bases from J, the gap between germline ends came to 7 bases. The CDR3 sequence is CASSLIAYQPQHF. The CDR3, as DNA: TGTGCCAGCAGTTTAATAGCTTATCAGCCCCAGCATTTT.

This clonotype was seen repeatedly, ten times or more. V usage is TRBV7-9 and J usage is TRBJ2-7, with a tentative D call TRBD2 (7 bases). Deletions cut 5 bases from V and 7 bases from J, with 15 bases between. Per germline, CDR1 SEHNR and CDR2 FQNEAQ (reference sequence). The CDR3 extends over 13 amino acids. CDR3 sequence (DNA): TGTGCCAGCAGCCAGGTTGAGGGGGGGGAGCAGTACTTC. Translated, it gives CASSQVEGGEQYF.

This clonotype was picked up many times. This chain uses TRBV7-9 with TRBJ1-1; D not certain. CDR1 SEHNR and CDR2 FQNEAQ come from the germline V gene (reference sequence). V was clipped by 0 bases and J by 4 bases, with 12 bases between them. The CDR3 has 15 amino acids. The CDR3 is CASSLAMAMSTEAFF. The DNA for the CDR3 is TGTGCCAGCAGCTTAGCCATGGCCATGAGCACTGAAGCTTTCTTT.

This clonotype was counted ten times or more. The V gene is TRBV7-9, the J gene TRBJ2-5; D perhaps matches TRBD1 (5 bases). The germline V and J ends were trimmed by 2 bases and 3 bases, with 7 bases remaining between them. The CDR3 has 13 residues. Germline V gene data show CDR1 as SEHNR and CDR2 as FQNEAQ (reference sequence). The CDR3 sequence: CASSLTGEETQYF. In DNA form, the CDR3 reads TGTGCCAGCAGCTTAACAGGAGAAGAGACCCAGTACTTC. Filled out from reference TRBV7-9 and TRBJ2-5, the complete variable domain reads DTGVSQNPRHKITKRGQNVTFRCDPISEHNRLYWYRQTLGQGPEFLTYFQNEAQLEKSRLLSDRFSAERPKGSFSTLEIQRTEQGDSAMYLCASSLTGEETQYFGPGTRLLVL.

This clonotype has ten or more counts. The chain carries TRBV7-8 and TRBJ1-6; 7 bases line up with TRBD1. This CDR3 contains 17 residues. The germline V gene has CDR1 SGHVS and CDR2 FQNEAQ. The V segment lost 1 base and the J segment 6 bases; nucleotides outside the gene matches: 9. The CDR3 protein is CASSLGRPGQPNSPLHF. The CDR3 nucleotides are TGTGCCAGCAGCTTAGGGAGACCGGGACAGCCTAATTCACCCCTCCACTTT.

The V and J genes are TRBV5-6 and TRBJ1-1; D call uncertain. CDR1 is SGHDT, CDR2 YYEEEE, per germline. The CDR3 sequence is 13 residues long. Trimming took 3 bases from V and 1 from J, leaving 7 bases between them. The CDR3 nucleotides read TGTGCCAGCAGCTCCGGAGAGAACACTGAAGCTTTCTTT. Encoded protein: CASSSGENTEAFF. Drawing the rest from reference TRBV5-6 and TRBJ1-1, the complete variable domain is DAGVTQSPTHLIKTRGQQVTLRCSPKSGHDTVSWYQQALGQGPQFIFQYYEEEERQRGNFPDRFSGHQFPNYSSELNVNALLLGDSALYLCASSSGENTEAFFGQGTRLTVV.

This clonotype was recorded many times. The V call is TRBV12-3 or TRBV12-4, the J call TRBJ2-3, with D perhaps being TRBD1 or TRBD2 (5 bases each). V was cut by 7 bases and J by 2 bases, with 10 bases left in between. The CDR3 loop spans 13 amino acids. The CDR3 is CASTRDPTDTQYF. CDR3 nucleotide sequence: TGTGCCAGCACCCGGGACCCCACAGATACGCAGTATTTT.

This clonotype appeared many times. The V call is TRBV24-1, the J call TRBJ1-2; 7 nucleotides match TRBD1. The CDR3 runs 17 residues. V was clipped by 12 bases and J by 0 bases; unmatched bases: 18. Germline V gives CDR1 KGHDR, CDR2 SFDVKD. CDR3 in DNA: TGTGCCGCCCCAGGATTAAGGACAGGATATACTAACTATGGCTACACCTTC. It translates to CAAPGLRTGYTNYGYTF.

As to this clonotype: A much larger clone sits a single nucleotide away, making a read error possible. The CDR3 protein is CATSDCSGELFF. The CDR3 bases are TGTGCCACCAGTGATTGTTCCGGGGAGCTGTTTTTT. V and J are TRBV24-1 and TRBJ2-2; D gene unclear. The CDR3 covers 12 residues. From germline, CDR1 is KGHDR and CDR2 SFDVKD. Trimming shortened V by 2 bases and J by 6 bases, and 3 bases separated the two germline ends.

This clonotype has a count of ten or more. The chain joins TRBV30 to TRBJ2-7; D is uncertain. V was cut by 0 bases and J by 2 bases, with 8 bases left in between. The CDR3 has 13 amino acids. Germline V lookup: CDR1 GTSNPN, CDR2 SVGIG (reference sequence). CDR3: CAWSVGGTYEQYF. CDR3 DNA: TGTGCCTGGAGTGTCGGCGGAACCTACGAGCAGTACTTC.

This clonotype showed up many times. The chain recombines TRBV5-1 with TRBJ2-1; D possibly uses TRBD1 or TRBD2 (5 bases each). Per germline, CDR1 SGHRS and CDR2 YFSETQ. Trimming cost V 4 bases and J 7 bases, with 18 bases left between them. This CDR3 is 15 amino acids long. CDR3 residues: CASSPAGTRGNEQFF. The DNA of the CDR3 is TGCGCCAGCAGCCCGGCCGGGACCCGAGGAAATGAGCAGTTCTTC.

This clonotype was observed many times. The chain carries TRBV7-9 and TRBJ2-3; D is possibly TRBD2 (5 bases). The CDR3 runs to 16 residues. The germline gives CDR1 SEHNR, CDR2 FQNEAQ (reference sequence). Between the trimmed V and J ends, which lost 3 bases and 3 bases, there was a span of 16 bases. CDR3 in amino acids: CASSFASSYGTDTQYF. The CDR3 DNA sequence: TGTGCCAGCAGCTTTGCGTCTAGCTACGGTACAGATACGCAGTATTTT.

This clonotype was seen many times. The chain joins TRBV7-9 to TRBJ2-7; D unclear. Per germline, CDR1 SEHNR and CDR2 FQNEAQ (reference sequence). Trimming took 2 bases from V and 5 from J, leaving 7 bases between them. The CDR3 sequence is 12 residues long. The DNA of the CDR3 is TGTGCCAGCAGCTTATCCGGAAACGAGCAGTACTTC. Residues: CASSLSGNEQYF.

There are many counts of this clonotype. The chain couples TRBV7-3 to TRBJ2-4, with no clear D. The CDR3 consists of 12 residues. V lost 4 bases and J 2 bases, leaving 3 bases between the germline ends. The germline gives CDR1 SGHTA, CDR2 FQGTGA. CDR3 in amino acids: CASSSPKNIQYF. The CDR3 nucleotides are TGTGCCAGCAGCTCTCCCAAAAACATTCAGTACTTC. Supplemented by reference TRBV7-3 and TRBJ2-4, the full variable domain reads GAGVSQTPSNKVTEKGKYVELRCDPISGHTALYWYRQSLGQGPEFLIYFQGTGAADDSGLPNDRFFAVRPEGSVSTLKIQRTERGDSAVYLCASSSPKNIQYFGAGTRLSVL.

This clonotype appeared many times. The gene calls are TRBV4-3 and TRBJ1-1; D remains ambiguous. This CDR3 has 13 amino acids. Germline V lookup: CDR1 LGHNA, CDR2 YSLEER. Trimming took 4 bases from V and 2 from J, leaving 8 bases between them. This CDR3 is CASSPEDNTEAFF. The CDR3 DNA sequence: TGCGCCAGCAGCCCCGAAGATAACACTGAAGCTTTCTTT.

This clonotype appeared many times. This chain connects TRBV6-2 or TRBV6-3 to TRBJ2-4; 7 bases fit TRBD1. Germline CDR1 and CDR2: MNHEY and SVGEGT. The V segment lost 8 bases and the J segment 8 bases; nucleotides outside the gene matches: 12. CDR3 size: 14 residues. In nucleotides, the CDR3 is TGTGCCAGCTTCCCAGGTACAGGGGCGGACATTCAGTACTTC. Its protein product is CASFPGTGADIQYF.

Ten or more counts support this clonotype. The V gene is TRBV19, the J gene TRBJ1-5; D is undetermined. Germline lookup yields CDR1 LNHDA and CDR2 SQIVND (reference sequence). CDR3 size: 15 residues. Trimming pared 7 bases from V and 0 bases from J, leaving 13 bases between. CDR3 nucleotides: TGTGCCAGTAACGAGGCGGGGAATAGCAATCAGCCCCAGCATTTT. Its translation: CASNEAGNSNQPQHF.

This clonotype was observed many times. V usage is TRBV2 and J usage is TRBJ2-7; D may match TRBD1 or TRBD2 (6 bases each). V lost 3 bases and J lost 5, with 17 bases in between. CDR3 length: 15 amino acids. Germline CDR1 SNHLY, CDR2 FYNNEI. CDR3: CASSDLGGAVHEQYF. CDR3 bases: TGTGCCAGCAGTGACTTGGGGGGCGCGGTCCACGAGCAGTACTTC.